One sample yielded the 17 T cell receptor beta chains listed below, sequenced in a study of Ad26.COV2.S vaccination and SARS-CoV-2 variants. Generated by immunoSEQ multiplex PCR, the TCRdb table keeps only in-frame clones and is missing some. The sample lists fewer than 900,000 clones; about 89% were seen once. Treatment here: roughly 19 received Ad26.COV2.S at low or high dose, single or two shots; roughly 5 received placebo; per-sample allocation not given. Samples were taken on day 63 after the first vaccine or placebo injection. Material: peripheral blood, obtained in a trial of Ad26.COV2.S vaccine versus placebo. The receptor source for this set is a person aged 18-65 years who received the Ad26.COV2.S COVID-19 vaccine or a placebo.

The V call is TRBV18, the J call TRBJ2-4; D could derive from TRBD1 or TRBD2 (5 bases each). CDR1 and CDR2 from the germline V gene are KGHSH and LQKENI. Trimming pared 6 bases from V and 5 bases from J, leaving 14 bases between. The CDR3 sequence is 14 residues long. CDR3 protein: CASSGDRGENIQYF. The CDR3 DNA reads as TGTGCCAGCTCGGGAGACAGAGGCGAAAACATTCAGTACTTC. Full variable domain (rest looked up from reference TRBV18 and TRBJ2-4): NAGVMQNPRHLVRRRGQEARLRCSPMKGHSHVYWYRQLPEEGLKFMVYLQKENIIDESGMPKERFSAEFPKEGPSILRIQQVVRGDSAAYFCASSGDRGENIQYFGAGTRLSVL.

The V and J genes are TRBV10-3 and TRBJ1-2; the D gene is possibly TRBD1 (5 bases). This CDR3 is built from 14 residues. Trimming took 6 bases from V and 4 from J, leaving 15 bases between them. CDR1 is ENHRY and CDR2 is SYGVKD in the germline V gene. The CDR3 spells CAIRQGTLTYGYTF. DNA of the CDR3: TGTGCCATCAGGCAGGGAACTTTAACCTATGGCTACACCTTC.

The CDR3 is CASSEGGGRENSPLHF. The CDR3 DNA sequence: TGTGCCAGCAGTGAAGGGGGGGGTCGGGAGAATTCACCCCTCCACTTT. The chain joins TRBV2 to TRBJ1-6; perhaps TRBD1 as D (5 bases). The CDR3 contains 16 residues. V lost 1 base, J lost 7 bases, and 14 bases lay in between. Germline V gene lookup returns CDR1 SNHLY and CDR2 FYNNEI.

This chain links TRBV7-9 with TRBJ1-5, with TRBD1 identical over 10 bases. V lost 6 bases, J lost 3 bases, and 8 bases stayed unmatched. This CDR3 spans 16 amino acids. In germline, CDR1 is SEHNR, CDR2 FQNEAQ (reference sequence). CDR3 coding DNA: TGTGCCAGCAGTTCCGACAGGGGGCGAGTCAATCAGCCCCAGCATTTT. Amino acids: CASSSDRGRVNQPQHF.

The J gene is TRBJ1-1, the V gene TRBV4-1, with D unresolved. Trimming took 4 bases from V and 4 from J, leaving 10 bases between them. The V gene's germline CDR1 is MGHRA and CDR2 YSYEKL. The CDR3 covers 13 residues. CDR3 nucleotides: TGCGCCAGCAGCCTCCACGAGGGCACTGAAGCTTTCTTT. Its protein product is CASSLHEGTEAFF.

V is TRBV19 and J is TRBJ2-7; 9 positions match TRBD2. Unmatched junction bases numbered 8, after V lost 5 bases and J lost 3 bases. The germline V gene encodes CDR1 LNHDA and CDR2 SQIVND (reference sequence). This CDR3 contains 15 residues. The CDR3 protein is CASSSEREVVYEQYF. CDR3 bases: TGTGCCAGTAGTTCAGAGCGGGAGGTGGTCTACGAGCAGTACTTC.

The rearrangement joins TRBV6-5 to TRBJ2-7; either TRBD1 or TRBD2 may supply D (5 bases each). CDR3 length equals 14 residues. Germline CDR1 and CDR2: MNHEY and SVGAGI. V dropped 5 bases and J dropped 1 base, with 12 bases sitting between them. CDR3 amino acids: CASSRDQRSYEQYF. In nucleotides, the CDR3 is TGTGCCAGCAGTAGGGACCAGAGGTCCTACGAGCAGTACTTC.

The chain carries TRBV6-5 and TRBJ1-2; TRBD1 matches 9 bases. This CDR3 comprises 14 residues. J was trimmed by 8 bases and V by 7 bases; bases with no gene match: 11. Germline V gene sequence: CDR1 MNHEY, CDR2 SVGAGI. The CDR3 bases are TGTGCCAGCACCCCGGACAGGGGCCAATACGGCTACACCTTC. It encodes CASTPDRGQYGYTF.

This clone was observed once. The chain carries TRBV3-1 (or the pseudogene TRBV3-2) and TRBJ2-1; D is undetermined. Trimming removed 1 base from V and 6 bases from J, with 7 bases in between. The germline CDR1 and CDR2 sequences are LGHDT and YNNKEL (reference sequence). The CDR3 covers 13 residues. The CDR3 region has the DNA TGTGCCAGCAGCCAAGCTAGAGGCAATGAGCAGTTCTTC. This encodes CASSQARGNEQFF.

This sequence joins TRBV7-2 and TRBJ2-2; tentative D call: TRBD1 (5 bases). V lost 5 bases and J lost 6, with 13 bases in between. This CDR3 is 14 amino acids long. Germline CDR1 reads SGHTA; CDR2 reads FQGNSA. CDR3 nucleotides: TGTGCCAGCAGCCCTAGTCAGGGTTCCGGGGAGCTGTTTTTT. It codes for CASSPSQGSGELFF.

The chain recombines TRBV7-9 with TRBJ2-3; 7 bases map to TRBD2. This CDR3 has 14 amino acids. The germline V gene encodes CDR1 SEHNR and CDR2 FQNEAQ (reference sequence). J was trimmed by 4 bases and V by 8 bases; bases with no gene match: 9. CDR3 sequence (DNA): TGTGCCAGCCACCCTATCGCGGGAGCAGATACGCAGTATTTT. Protein product: CASHPIAGADTQYF.

The chain has TRBV10-3 and TRBJ2-5; D tentatively reads TRBD1 or TRBD2 (6 bases each). This CDR3 is built from 16 residues. Germline lookup yields CDR1 ENHRY and CDR2 SYGVKD. Trimming shortened V by 0 bases and J by 2 bases, and 13 bases separated the two germline ends. CDR3 residues: CAISESRGRRQETQYF. CDR3 sequence (DNA): TGTGCCATCAGTGAGTCGAGGGGGAGGAGGCAAGAGACCCAGTACTTC.

With regard to this clone: The same CDR3 can be traced to other DNA sequences in this sample. The rearrangement links TRBV5-1 to TRBJ2-7; D is unclear. CDR3 length equals 11 residues. Germline CDR1 SGHRS, CDR2 YFSETQ. The ends were cut back, 0 bases at V and 3 bases at J, with 1 base in the middle. CDR3 in amino acids: CASSLDYEQYF. The DNA for the CDR3 is TGCGCCAGCAGCTTGGACTACGAGCAGTACTTC.

The chain has TRBV10-3 and TRBJ2-7; 9 bases align to TRBD1. This CDR3 has 13 residues. The V gene end was trimmed by 4 bases and the J gene end by 6 bases; junction bases not matched to a gene: 4. Germline V gene lookup returns CDR1 ENHRY and CDR2 SYGVKD. CDR3 residues: CAISAGTGPEQYF. The CDR3 nucleotides are TGTGCCATCAGTGCCGGGACAGGGCCCGAGCAGTACTTC.

J is TRBJ2-2 and V is TRBV7-3; weak D call: TRBD1 (6 bases). Germline CDR1 reads SGHTA; CDR2 reads FQGTGA. The CDR3 spans 16 residues. V shed 5 bases and J shed 6 bases, with 19 bases lying between them. The CDR3 DNA reads TGTGCCAGCAGCCCTGGGGCAGGGGCCTTCCCCGGGGAGCTGTTTTTT. Its translation is CASSPGAGAFPGELFF.

CDR3 DNA: TGTGCCACCAGTTCCCGGGGGGGGTCGTCGAAGCAGTTCTTC. Translated: CATSSRGGSSKQFF. The V and J genes are TRBV24-1 and TRBJ2-1, with 8 bases that match TRBD2. The V gene end was trimmed by 6 bases and the J gene end by 11 bases; junction bases not matched to a gene: 11. CDR3 length equals 14 residues. Germline CDR1 KGHDR, CDR2 SFDVKD.

The chain uses TRBV6-2 or TRBV6-3 and TRBJ2-1; the D is unclear. This CDR3 is 12 amino acids long. The germline V gene encodes CDR1 MNHEY and CDR2 SVGEGT. V lost 0 bases, J lost 8 bases, and 5 bases lay in between. The CDR3 DNA is TGTGCCAGCAGTTACTCTCGGGATGAGCAGTTCTTC. This translates into CASSYSRDEQFF.